The T cell receptor (beta chain) under discussion was sequenced for a study of blood T cell repertoires in COVID-19. CDR1 and CDR2 from the germline V gene are SGHDT and YYEEEE. V lost 2 bases, J lost 0 bases, and 15 bases lay in between. CDR3 size: 17 residues. In the original analysis: Estimation of nucleated cell counts relied on the amplification of reference gene primers. The protocol was immunoSEQ multiplex PCR, while the TCRdb copy is restricted to in-frame clones and leaves out a portion. That table furnishes V, J and clone size, whereas the DNA furnished D and trimming. The sample has 120,000 to 150,000 clones, about 91% seen once.

The source is a woman aged 60-75 years with acute or convalescent COVID-19. The chain uses TRBV5-6 and TRBJ1-3; D unclear. What was sequenced was peripheral blood. CDR3 region: CASSLGVWRSSGNTIYF. Written as DNA, the CDR3 is TGTGCCAGCAGCTTAGGCGTCTGGAGGAGCTCTGGAAACACCATATATTTT.